This TCR beta chain was profiled in a study of T cells after yellow fever vaccination. In this sample, this clonotype turned up many times. Germline CDR1 SQVTM, CDR2 ANQGSEA. The CDR3 sequence is 11 residues long. The V end was cut by 2 bases, the J end by 3 bases, with 3 bases between. UMIs and a universal primer site were added when TCR cDNA was made by 5'RACE template switching. TCRdb fed the 5' RACE reads into MiXCR, producing one record per CDR3 protein. Here the sample spans 29,000 or so distinct CDR3 sequences, around 5.8% being singletons. General study results and limits: Sorted memory subsets on day 0 showed almost all vaccine-responding clonotypes to be undetectable.

Sequenced material: PBMCs, either bulk or a sorted T-cell subset (CD4+, CD8+, memory, or dextramer-sorted; not recorded which), taken on the day of the yellow fever booster vaccination. The receptor comes from a man aged 30-40 years who received the YFV17D yellow fever vaccine. The chain uses TRBV29-1 and TRBJ2-3; D unresolved. CDR3 region: CSVENTDTQYF. The CDR3 DNA is TGCAGCGTTGAAAATACAGATACGCAGTATTTT.